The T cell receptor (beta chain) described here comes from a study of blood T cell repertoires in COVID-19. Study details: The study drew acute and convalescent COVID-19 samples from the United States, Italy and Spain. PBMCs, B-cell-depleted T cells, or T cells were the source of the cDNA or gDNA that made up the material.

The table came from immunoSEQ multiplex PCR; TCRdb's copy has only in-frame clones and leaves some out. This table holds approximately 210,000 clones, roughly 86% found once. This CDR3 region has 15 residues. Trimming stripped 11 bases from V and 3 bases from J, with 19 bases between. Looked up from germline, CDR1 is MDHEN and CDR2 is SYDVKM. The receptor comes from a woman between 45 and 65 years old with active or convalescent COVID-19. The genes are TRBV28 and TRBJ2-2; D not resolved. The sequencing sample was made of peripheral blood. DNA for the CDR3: TGTGCCGCCAAGTCCGCTAGTCGCGACACCGGGGAGCTGTTTTTT. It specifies CAAKSASRDTGELFF.